This TCR beta chain derives from a study of T cell responses to AZD1222 COVID-19 vaccine. On the study more broadly: Combined were second doses at about 4 or about 12 weeks. Study results and limitations: Of spike-specific TCRs, nearly half reportedly target regions left unmutated in variants. Mostly white British, mostly female donors; authors suggested clonal diversity may be underestimated.

Per the germline V gene, CDR1 is KGHDR and CDR2 is SFDVKD. The CDR3 loop spans 14 amino acids. Trimming removed 7 bases from V and 4 bases from J; junction bases left unmatched: 7. Profiled with immunoSEQ multiplex PCR; TCRdb holds only in-frame clones, not every one. The repertoire holds 120,000 or so clones, with more than 85% as singletons. Notes on this clone: Its matching antigen is unknown.

This chain connects TRBV24-1 to TRBJ1-2; 8 bases agree with TRBD1. Sample: peripheral blood, taken on day 0 of AZD1222 vaccination. This receptor was identified in an adult in good health. CDR3 protein: CATSPRQGSYGYTF. The CDR3 DNA reads as TGTGCCACCAGCCCTCGACAGGGGAGCTATGGCTACACCTTC.